The source of this T cell receptor beta chain is a study of early T cells in non-severe SARS-CoV-2 infection. Individually, cDNA molecules had unique molecular identifiers attached to them. TCRdb reprocessed the 5' RACE reads via MiXCR and lists one record per CDR3 protein. The sample comprises about 83,000 distinct CDR3 sequences, about 10% of which are singletons, and just over 8% rests with the top ten. This CDR3 has 14 amino acids. Germline CDR1 reads LGHNA; CDR2 reads YNFKEQ. Trimming took 4 bases from V and 3 from J; bases not matched to a gene: 4. The V gene is TRBV4-2, the J gene TRBJ2-5, with 8 bases identical to TRBD2. The receptor was derived from an adult who was a healthcare worker with PCR-confirmed SARS-CoV-2 infection or an uninfected control (not recorded which). The sequencing used whole blood, collected at baseline. CDR3 amino acids: CASSPGRGEETQYF. In nucleotides, the CDR3 is TGTGCCAGCAGCCCCGGGAGGGGGGAAGAGACCCAGTACTTC.